The 2 T cell receptor beta chains in this list originate from one sample, sequenced in a study of human T cells and chemical hapten exposure. TCRdb independently ran MiXCR on the RACE reads; one entry per CDR3 protein. This repertoire shows 350,000 to 400,000 distinct CDR3 sequences, around 5.5% found once; its top ten account for 2.6%. Time point here: pre-sensitization, week 0. As for treatment: therapeutic diphenylcyclopropenone sensitization with weekly scalp DPC. The sequenced sample was whole blood, obtained in connection with sensitization to the hapten diphenylcyclopropenone (DPC). These receptors were collected from a woman aged 45-65 years with alopecia areata. Some clones in this sample may be carry-over from other donors' samples.

This clonotype was detected only a few times. V and J are TRBV27 and TRBJ2-7; 8 bases are a match to TRBD2. Germline V CDR1 and CDR2: MNHEY, SMNVEV (reference sequence). The CDR3 is 15 residues long. The trim removed 5 bases at V and 7 bases at J, leaving 13 bases unmatched. This chain's CDR3 is CASSATGTRLREQYF. As DNA, the CDR3 is TGTGCCAGCAGTGCCACCGGGACTAGACTACGGGAGCAGTACTTC.

J is TRBJ2-5 and V is TRBV5-4, with 9 bases that match TRBD2. Germline-derived CDR1 and CDR2 are SGHNT and YYREEE (reference sequence). The CDR3 runs 16 residues. The ends lost 0 bases at V and 2 bases at J; junction bases unmatched: 5. The CDR3 is CASSLDLSGGQETQYF. In DNA form, the CDR3 reads TGTGCCAGCAGCTTGGATCTTAGCGGGGGACAAGAGACCCAGTACTTC. Filled out from reference TRBV5-4 and TRBJ2-5, the complete variable domain reads ETGVTQSPTHLIKTRGQQVTLRCSSQSGHNTVSWYQQALGQGPQFIFQYYREEENGRGNFPPRFSGLQFPNYSSELNVNALELDDSALYLCASSLDLSGGQETQYFGPGTRLLVL.